This entry features one TCR beta chain sequence. Its antigen is not yet known. Base-call qualities are not available, and no considerably larger clone is one nucleotide away. These data originate in a study of blood T cells in healthy people across ages (dated by TCRdb to the mid-2010s). For context, the study as a whole: In model experiments, template switching captured about one uniquely barcoded TCR beta cDNA molecule for every two T cells. Using deep sequencing normalized with unique cDNA molecular identifiers, the study measured how TCR beta repertoire diversity changes with age. The donors were split into four age groups: young (average roughly 15 years), middle-aged (39), aged (more than 60) and long-lived (about 74). To avoid experimental bias, donors of different ages were distributed randomly across sequencing lanes. For two donors (one aged 18 to 30 and one aged 80 or older), the study analyzed two additional independent replicas of 1 million unique cDNA reads from the same blood draw. The investigation overall reported the following: Estimates of total diversity based on one million sequenced T cells were regarded as lower bounds and as underestimates. Bulk unsorted PBMC profiling prevented conclusive comparison of naive and antigen-experienced compartments. The long-lived group showed more naive CD4+ T cells, fewer expanded clones and increased TCR diversity than the aged group, suggesting age selection. As age increased, observed TCR beta diversity per million T cells dropped in a roughly linear way, and a significant reduction was already evident by age approximately 40. Donor CMV infection status was unknown, potentially confounding age-related changes in expanded clonotypes. The percentage of naive T cells measured by flow cytometry correlated strongly with observed TCR beta diversity.

The germline V gene (reference sequence) provides CDR1 LGHDT and CDR2 YNNKEL. From cysteine to phenylalanine, the CDR3 is 16 amino acids long. Only CDR3 DNA remains: 48 bases, in frame from the first base. V is shortened by 4 bases, J by 3 bases, and the region joining them spans 18 bases. Libraries were made using 5' RACE. These reads were obtained on an Illumina HiSeq 2500. A second PCR of about 6 to 11 cycles was run with a J-beta primer mix and a sample-barcoded 5' primer. Each TCR beta cDNA molecule received a unique molecular identifier from a template-switch 5' adaptor carrying 12 random nucleotides. Each sample yielded at least 3 million CDR3-containing paired-end reads. First-strand cDNA was synthesized from all RNA with the Mint cDNA synthesis kit, primed by a TRBC-specific oligonucleotide. After uracil-DNA glycosylase treatment, a first 18-cycle PCR used universal primers M1SS and BC2_uni_R on all cDNA. Under the source paper's analysis protocol: For normalization, 1 million high-quality reads, each with a distinct molecular identifier, were randomly selected from each sample. Reads sharing molecular identifiers were discarded rather than binned into consensus sequences. MiTCR, with a Q25 quality threshold and the strictest error-elimination algorithm, was used for CDR3 identification, clonotype clustering and error correction. Lower-bound total TCR beta diversity was estimated with a nonparametric unseen species model using Euler transformation. TCRdb's own reprocessing of the public reads used fastp at Q25 and MiXCR and kept productive beta chains. Each record represents a unique CDR3 protein, reported with the most common genes and DNA among its rows. TCRdb, rather than the study authors, made the V and J calls. This sample is represented by approximately 350,000 distinct CDR3 sequences; about 49% of them were singletons. Clones ranked in the top ten supply around 50% of the sample.

The donors were around 39 Caucasian individuals from Russia, aged roughly 6 to 90 years, who were systemically healthy. About 9.1 milliliters of peripheral blood were collected from each donor into EDTA-treated Vacutainer tubes. Ficoll-Paque density-gradient centrifugation was used to isolate PBMCs, with at least 7 million per sample. Trizol reagent was used to extract total RNA from the PBMCs, yielding at least 6 micrograms per sample. For every donor, flow cytometry on a PBMC aliquot measured the percentage of naive CD45RAhigh/CD27high T cells. The material sequenced was blood. This sequence was found in a man aged 55 to 69 in good health. The chain employs TRBV3-1 and TRBJ2-5; no confident D gene assignment can be made. The DNA reads TGTGCCAGCAGCCCCATTCGAGGCAGCGAAGAAGAGACCCAGTACTTC. Protein translation: CASSPIRGSEEETQYF.